In its sample, the clone carrying this T cell receptor (beta chain) was seen a few times. These data belong to a study of blood T cell repertoires in COVID-19. The method was immunoSEQ multiplex PCR; TCRdb's version includes in-frame clones alone and lacks a portion of them. The sample yields about 180,000 clones, over 75% seen once. The germline V gene has CDR1 SQVTM and CDR2 ANQGSEA. This CDR3 has 13 amino acids. V was trimmed by 2 bases and J by 3 bases, leaving 10 bases between them. This receptor was identified in a human donor with active or convalescent COVID-19. The donor label of this sample is uncertain. The V call is TRBV29-1, the J call TRBJ1-2, with D hard to call. Sequences were obtained from peripheral blood. CDR3: CSVELQSYYGYTF. DNA for the CDR3: TGCAGCGTTGAACTACAGAGTTACTATGGCTACACCTTC.